This T cell receptor (beta chain) was captured in a study of molecular identifiers for immune sequencing clone quantification. Previously described methods with listed TCR primers produced the bulk TCR libraries. Using its own MiXCR run on the PCR reads, TCRdb lists one record per CDR3 protein. The sample carries about 65,000 distinct CDR3 sequences, around 17% recorded once. Overall study results and limits: A single cell's spiked Jurkat TCR RNA was reportedly detectable among more than 950,000 naive cells. The study found clones above 20 RNA copies held over 97% of effector molecules and under 1% in naive cells.

Trimming removed 3 bases from V and 4 bases from J, with 13 bases in between. The CDR3 has 14 amino acids. The sample holds a few counts of this clonotype. What it binds is not known. The chain links TRBV12-3 or TRBV12-4 to TRBJ2-7; D might be TRBD2 (5 bases). The sequence was obtained from a human donor in good health. Some libraries in this study had Jurkat cell RNA spiked in. The sample taken for sequencing was naive CD8+ T cells from blood, with Jurkat cell RNA spiked in. The subset denotes: FACS-sorted CD8+CD4-CCR7+CD45RA+ naive T cells. CDR3 DNA sequence: TGTGCCAGCAGTTTGGGGAGTGATTGGTACGAGCAGTACTTC. Encoded protein: CASSLGSDWYEQYF.